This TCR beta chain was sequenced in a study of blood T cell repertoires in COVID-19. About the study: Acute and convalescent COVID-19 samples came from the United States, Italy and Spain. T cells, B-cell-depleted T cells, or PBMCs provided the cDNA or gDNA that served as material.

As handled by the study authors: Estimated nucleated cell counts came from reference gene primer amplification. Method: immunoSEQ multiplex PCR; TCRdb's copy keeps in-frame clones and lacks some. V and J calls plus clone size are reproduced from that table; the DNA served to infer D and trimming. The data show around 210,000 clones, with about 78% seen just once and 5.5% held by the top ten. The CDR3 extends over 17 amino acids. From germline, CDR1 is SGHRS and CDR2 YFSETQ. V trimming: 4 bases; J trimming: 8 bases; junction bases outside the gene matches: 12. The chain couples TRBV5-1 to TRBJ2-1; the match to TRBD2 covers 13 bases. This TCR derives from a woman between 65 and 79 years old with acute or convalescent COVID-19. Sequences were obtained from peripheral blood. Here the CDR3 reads CASSPRTSGRWSDEQFF. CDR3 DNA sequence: TGCGCCAGCAGCCCGAGGACTAGCGGGAGATGGTCGGATGAGCAGTTCTTC.